These 11 T cell receptor beta chains came from one sample sequenced in a study of Ad26.COV2.S vaccination and SARS-CoV-2 variants. Described treatment: 15 to 20 received Ad26.COV2.S at low or high dose, single or two shots; about 5 received placebo; per-sample allocation not given. All samples were drawn on day 63, counting from the first vaccine or placebo injection. Sequencing was performed with immunoSEQ multiplex PCR; in TCRdb, only in-frame clones are kept and a portion is missing. The sample records some 480,000 clones, around 88% being singletons. The starting material was peripheral blood, obtained in a trial of Ad26.COV2.S vaccine versus placebo. The receptor source for this set is a person between 18 and 65 years old who received the Ad26.COV2.S COVID-19 vaccine or a placebo.

The chain combines TRBV24-1 with TRBJ1-5; 7 nucleotides align to TRBD1. Germline loops: CDR1 KGHDR, CDR2 SFDVKD. V dropped 3 bases and J dropped 1; count of bases not matched to a gene: 2. CDR3 length: 15 amino acids. The CDR3 DNA sequence: TGTGCCACCAGTGATGCACAGGGGAGCAATCAGCCCCAGCATTTT. Amino acids: CATSDAQGSNQPQHF.

The chain combines TRBV6-5 with TRBJ2-5; maybe TRBD2 (6 bases). The ends were cut back, 4 bases at V and 5 bases at J, with 11 bases in the middle. Germline CDR1 and CDR2: MNHEY and SVGAGI. The CDR3 is 13 residues long. The CDR3 reads CASSLAEVETQYF. The CDR3 nucleotides are TGTGCCAGCAGTTTAGCGGAGGTGGAGACCCAGTACTTC.

This chain joins TRBV5-8 and TRBJ2-7, with D unresolved. CDR1 is SGHTS, CDR2 YDEGEE, per germline. This CDR3 contains 15 residues. V dropped 4 bases and J dropped 0 bases, with 14 bases sitting between them. The CDR3 DNA reads as TGTGCCAGCAGCCCGGGCGGCACCTCCTCCTACGAGCAGTACTTC. The encoded protein is CASSPGGTSSYEQYF. Combining the CDR3 with reference TRBV5-8 and TRBJ2-7 gives the whole variable domain EAGVTQSPTHLIKTRGQQATLRCSPISGHTSVYWYQQALGLGLQFLLWYDEGEERNRGNFPPRFSGRQFPNYSSELNVNALELEDSALYLCASSPGGTSSYEQYFGPGTRLTVT.

This clone has only one observation. The chain recombines TRBV9 with TRBJ2-1; the D is unclear. V was clipped by 3 bases and J by 9 bases, with 13 bases between them. Germline lookup yields CDR1 SGDLS and CDR2 YYNGEE. The CDR3 runs 13 residues. The CDR3 protein is CASSGTYRGEQFF. CDR3 in DNA: TGTGCCAGCAGCGGGACGTATAGAGGTGAGCAGTTCTTC.

The chain links TRBV6-2 or TRBV6-3 to TRBJ1-5; 9 nucleotides agree with TRBD1. The CDR3 runs to 18 residues. CDR1 and CDR2 from the germline V gene are MNHEY and SVGEGT. The junction had 17 bases not matched to a gene; V was cut back by 2 bases and J by 9 bases. CDR3: CASSYGPGQGYQKLPQHF. The CDR3 DNA reads as TGTGCCAGCAGTTACGGTCCGGGACAGGGTTACCAAAAATTGCCCCAGCATTTT.

V usage is TRBV2 and J usage is TRBJ2-5, with 9 nucleotides matching TRBD1. Germline trimming cut 8 bases from V and 5 bases from J; bases unmatched to any gene: 12. Looked up from germline, CDR1 is SNHLY and CDR2 is FYNNEI. CDR3 size: 15 residues. The CDR3 here is CASGTGTGSGETQYF. DNA for the CDR3: TGTGCCAGCGGGACCGGGACAGGGAGTGGGGAGACCCAGTACTTC. Using reference TRBV2 and TRBJ2-5 for the parts outside the CDR3, the full variable domain is EPEVTQTPSHQVTQMGQEVILRCVPISNHLYFYWYRQILGQKVEFLVSFYNNEISEKSEIFDDQFSVERPDGSNFTLKIRSTKLEDSAMYFCASGTGTGSGETQYFGPGTRLLVL.

The V and J genes are TRBV5-4 and TRBJ1-1; D may be TRBD1 (6 bases). CDR3 length: 14 amino acids. Trimming stripped 0 bases from V and 3 bases from J, with 9 bases between. CDR1 is SGHNT, CDR2 YYREEE, per germline (reference sequence). CDR3 coding DNA: TGTGCCAGCAGCTTGGGGGGGCGGGACACTGAAGCTTTCTTT. Amino acid sequence: CASSLGGRDTEAFF.

The chain is built from TRBV6-2 or TRBV6-3 and TRBJ1-5; a weak D match, TRBD1 (5 bases). Germline CDR1 reads MNHEY; CDR2 reads SVGEGT. The V end was cut by 6 bases, the J end by 4 bases, with 19 bases between. CDR3 length: 16 residues. CDR3 in amino acids: CASSPGGPWGNQPQHF. The CDR3 DNA reads as TGTGCCAGCAGCCCGGGTGGTCCCTGGGGGAATCAGCCCCAGCATTTT.

The chain combines TRBV6-2 or TRBV6-3 with TRBJ2-1, with 13 bases fitting TRBD2. Looked up from germline, CDR1 is MNHEY and CDR2 is SVGEGT. This CDR3 is built from 16 residues. V trimming: 0 bases; J trimming: 6 bases; junction bases outside the gene matches: 2. The CDR3 nucleotides are TGTGCCAGCAGTTACTCGGGACTAGCGGGACTCAATGAGCAGTTCTTC. It codes for CASSYSGLAGLNEQFF.

J is TRBJ1-5 and V is TRBV28; no clear D gene. This CDR3 region has 12 residues. Trimming removed 5 bases from V and 5 bases from J, with 7 bases in between. The V gene's germline CDR1 is MDHEN and CDR2 SYDVKM. The CDR3 DNA follows: TGTGCCAGCAGTCAAGAGGATCAGCCCCAGCATTTT. This gives the protein CASSQEDQPQHF.

This chain uses TRBV19 with TRBJ2-3, with 8 positions matching TRBD1. With 5 bases clipped from V and 1 base from J, the junction kept 2 bases outside the gene matches. Germline V gene data show CDR1 as LNHDA and CDR2 as SQIVND (reference sequence). This CDR3 is 14 amino acids long. The CDR3 protein is CASSQDRGTDTQYF. The CDR3 nucleotides read TGTGCCAGTAGTCAGGACAGGGGCACAGATACGCAGTATTTT.